The T cell receptor beta chain described here comes from a study of shared clonotypes between healthy human individuals. CDR3 length: 18 amino acids. Germline V gene sequence: CDR1 SGHTA, CDR2 FQGNSA. The J segment lost 4 bases and the V segment lost 3 bases, leaving 15 bases of the junction unmatched. Profiling relied on immunoSEQ multiplex PCR, and the TCRdb table lists in-frame clones only, not all of them. The sample carries millions of clones, just under 95% recorded once. Terminally differentiated effector memory CD45RA+ cells were left out of the naive CD8 fraction, which was CD45RO-negative and positively selected for CCR7.

V gene TRBV7-2 combines with J gene TRBJ1-1; 9 nucleotides align to TRBD1. The sequencing sample was made of naive CD8+ T cells sorted from blood. This TCR derives from a man between 18 and 35 years old in good health. CDR3 sequence: CASSFPRGQGARGTEAFF. As DNA, the CDR3 is TGTGCCAGCAGCTTCCCCCGGGGACAGGGCGCTCGCGGCACTGAAGCTTTCTTT.